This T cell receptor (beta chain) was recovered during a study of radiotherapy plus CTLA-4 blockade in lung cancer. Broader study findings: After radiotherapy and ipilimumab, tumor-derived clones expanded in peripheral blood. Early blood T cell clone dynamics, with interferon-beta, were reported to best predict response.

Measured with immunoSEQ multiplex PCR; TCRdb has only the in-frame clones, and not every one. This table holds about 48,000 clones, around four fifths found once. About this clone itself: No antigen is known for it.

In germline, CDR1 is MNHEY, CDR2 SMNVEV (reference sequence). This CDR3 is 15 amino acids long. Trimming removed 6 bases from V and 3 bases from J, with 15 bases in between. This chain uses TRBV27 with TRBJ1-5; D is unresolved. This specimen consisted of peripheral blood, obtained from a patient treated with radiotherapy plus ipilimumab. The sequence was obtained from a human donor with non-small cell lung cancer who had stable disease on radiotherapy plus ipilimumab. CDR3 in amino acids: CASRLSQVLNQPQHF. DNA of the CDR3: TGTGCCAGCAGGCTAAGTCAGGTCCTCAATCAGCCCCAGCATTTT.